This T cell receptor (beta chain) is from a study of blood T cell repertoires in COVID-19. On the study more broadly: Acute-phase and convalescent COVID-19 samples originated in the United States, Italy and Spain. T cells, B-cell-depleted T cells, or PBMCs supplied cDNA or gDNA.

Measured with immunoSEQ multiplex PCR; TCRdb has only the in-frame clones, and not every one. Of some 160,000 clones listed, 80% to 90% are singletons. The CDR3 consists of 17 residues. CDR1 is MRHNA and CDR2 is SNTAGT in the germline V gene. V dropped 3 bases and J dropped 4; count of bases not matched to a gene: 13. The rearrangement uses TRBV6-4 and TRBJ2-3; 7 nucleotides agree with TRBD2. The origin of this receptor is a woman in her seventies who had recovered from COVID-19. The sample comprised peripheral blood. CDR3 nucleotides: TGTGCCAGCAGTGAGAAGTCGGGGGAGGGCCCCGCAGATACGCAGTATTTT. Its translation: CASSEKSGEGPADTQYF.